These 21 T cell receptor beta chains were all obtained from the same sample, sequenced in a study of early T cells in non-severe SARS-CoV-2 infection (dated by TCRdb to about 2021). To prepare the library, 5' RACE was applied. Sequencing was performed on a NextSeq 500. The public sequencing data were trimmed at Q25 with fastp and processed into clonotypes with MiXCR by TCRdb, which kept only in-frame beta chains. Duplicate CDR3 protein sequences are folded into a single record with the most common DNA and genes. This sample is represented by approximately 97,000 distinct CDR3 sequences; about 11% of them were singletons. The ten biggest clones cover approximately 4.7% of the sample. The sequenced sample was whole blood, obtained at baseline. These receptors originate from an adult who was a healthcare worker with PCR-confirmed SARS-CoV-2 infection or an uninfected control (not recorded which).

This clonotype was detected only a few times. CDR3 protein: CASSVAGTSGKTQYF. Written as DNA, the CDR3 is TGTGCCAGCAGCGTAGCCGGGACTAGCGGGAAAACGCAGTATTTT. The chain combines TRBV9 with TRBJ2-3, with 13 bases identical to TRBD2. The CDR3 consists of 15 residues. The ends lost 0 bases at V and 9 bases at J; junction bases unmatched: 4. Germline V gives CDR1 SGDLS, CDR2 YYNGEE.

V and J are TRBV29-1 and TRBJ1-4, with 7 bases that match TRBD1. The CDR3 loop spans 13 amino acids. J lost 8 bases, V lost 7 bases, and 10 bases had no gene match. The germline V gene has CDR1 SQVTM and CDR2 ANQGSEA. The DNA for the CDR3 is TGCAGCGCCTCTGGACAGGAGAACGAAAAACTGTTTTTT. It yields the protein CSASGQENEKLFF. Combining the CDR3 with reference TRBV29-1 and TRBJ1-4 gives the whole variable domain SAVISQKPSRDICQRGTSLTIQCQVDSQVTMMFWYRQQPGQSLTLIATANQGSEATYESGFVIDKFPISRPNLTFSTLTVSNMSPEDSSIYLCSASGQENEKLFFGSGTQLSVL.

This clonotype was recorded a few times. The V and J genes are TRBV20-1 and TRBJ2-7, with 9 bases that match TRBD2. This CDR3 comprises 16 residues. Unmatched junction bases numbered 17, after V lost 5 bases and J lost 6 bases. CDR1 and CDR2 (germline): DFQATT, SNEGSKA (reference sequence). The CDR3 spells CSAAAYGSGRKGEQYF. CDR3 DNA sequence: TGCAGTGCTGCAGCATATGGTAGCGGGAGAAAAGGCGAGCAGTACTTC.

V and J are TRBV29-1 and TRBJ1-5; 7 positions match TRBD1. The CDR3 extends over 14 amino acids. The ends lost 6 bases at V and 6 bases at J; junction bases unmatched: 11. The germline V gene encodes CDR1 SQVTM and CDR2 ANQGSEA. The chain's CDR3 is CSVSEGGAGQPQHF. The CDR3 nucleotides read TGCAGCGTCTCCGAAGGGGGCGCGGGTCAGCCCCAGCATTTT.

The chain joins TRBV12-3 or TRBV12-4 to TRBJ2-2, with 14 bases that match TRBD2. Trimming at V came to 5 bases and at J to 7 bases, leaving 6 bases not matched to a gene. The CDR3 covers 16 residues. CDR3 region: CASSLGLAGVNGELFF. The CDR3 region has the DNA TGTGCCAGCAGTCTGGGACTAGCGGGAGTGAACGGGGAGCTGTTTTTT.

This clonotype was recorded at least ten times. DNA for the CDR3: TGTGCCAGCAGCTTAGGGACACGACAAGATACGCAGTATTTT. Amino acid sequence: CASSLGTRQDTQYF. This sequence joins TRBV7-2 and TRBJ2-3; perhaps TRBD1 as D (5 bases). Germline V CDR1 and CDR2: SGHTA, FQGNSA. V lost 1 base and J 5 bases, leaving 10 bases between the germline ends. The CDR3 length is 14 residues.

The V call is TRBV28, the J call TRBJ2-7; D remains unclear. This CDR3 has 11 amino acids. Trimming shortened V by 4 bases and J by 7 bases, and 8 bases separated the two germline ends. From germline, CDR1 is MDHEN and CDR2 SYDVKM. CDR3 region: CASSSVGEQYF. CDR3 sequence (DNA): TGTGCCAGCAGTTCCGTGGGGGAGCAGTACTTC.

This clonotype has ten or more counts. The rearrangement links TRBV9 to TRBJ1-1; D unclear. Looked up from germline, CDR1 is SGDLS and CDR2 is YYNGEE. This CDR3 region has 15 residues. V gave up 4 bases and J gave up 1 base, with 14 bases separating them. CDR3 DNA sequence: TGTGCCAGCAGCCCAGTCCCGTGGAAGAACACTGAAGCTTTCTTT. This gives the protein CASSPVPWKNTEAFF.

Written as DNA, the CDR3 is TGTGCCAGCAGCTTAACCAGCGGATTCTCCTACAATGAGCAGTTCTTC. This encodes CASSLTSGFSYNEQFF. The J gene is TRBJ2-1, the V gene TRBV11-2; D is perhaps TRBD2 (5 bases). CDR1 and CDR2 from the germline V gene are SGHAT and FQNNGV. This CDR3 is 16 amino acids long. V lost 2 bases, J lost 0 bases, and 11 bases lay in between.

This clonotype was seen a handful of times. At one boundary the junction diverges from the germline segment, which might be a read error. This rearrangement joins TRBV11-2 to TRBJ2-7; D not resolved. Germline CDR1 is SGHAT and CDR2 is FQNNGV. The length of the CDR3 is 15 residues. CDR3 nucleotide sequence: TGTGCCAGCAGATTAGAGAGATCCCGGCCCTACGAGCAGTACTTC. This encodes CASRLERSRPYEQYF. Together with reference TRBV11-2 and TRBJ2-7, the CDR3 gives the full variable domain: EAGVAQSPRYKIIEKRQSVAFWCNPISGHATLYWYQQILGQGPKLLIQFQNNGVVDDSQLPKDRFSAERLKGVDSTLKIQPAKLEDSAVYLCASRLERSRPYEQYFGPGTRLTVT.

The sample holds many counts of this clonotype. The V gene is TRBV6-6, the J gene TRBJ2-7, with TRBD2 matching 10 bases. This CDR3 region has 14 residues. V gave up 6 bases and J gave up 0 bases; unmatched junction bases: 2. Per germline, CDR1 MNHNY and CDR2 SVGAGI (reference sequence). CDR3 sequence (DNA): TGTGCCAGCAGGACTAGCGGGCTCTCCTACGAGCAGTACTTC. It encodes CASRTSGLSYEQYF.

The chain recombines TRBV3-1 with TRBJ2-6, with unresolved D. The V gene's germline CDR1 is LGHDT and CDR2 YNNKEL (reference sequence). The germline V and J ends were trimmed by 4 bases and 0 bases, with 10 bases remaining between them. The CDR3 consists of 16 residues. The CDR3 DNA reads TGTGCCAGCAGCCCAACCTGGAGCTCTGGGGCCAACGTCCTGACTTTC. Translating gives CASSPTWSSGANVLTF. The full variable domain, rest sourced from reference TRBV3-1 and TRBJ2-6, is DTAVSQTPKYLVTQMGNDKSIKCEQNLGHDTMYWYKQDSKKFLKIMFSYNNKELIINETVPNRFSPKSPDKAHLNLHINSLELGDSAVYFCASSPTWSSGANVLTFGAGSRLTVL.

This CDR3 is CASSLDPEGLYYGYTF. The CDR3, as DNA: TGTGCCAGCAGCTTAGATCCCGAGGGGCTCTACTATGGCTACACCTTC. The chain employs TRBV11-2 and TRBJ1-2; tentative D call: TRBD1 (5 bases). V dropped 0 bases and J dropped 3 bases, with 14 bases sitting between them. Germline V gene sequence: CDR1 SGHAT, CDR2 FQNNGV. The CDR3 has 16 residues.

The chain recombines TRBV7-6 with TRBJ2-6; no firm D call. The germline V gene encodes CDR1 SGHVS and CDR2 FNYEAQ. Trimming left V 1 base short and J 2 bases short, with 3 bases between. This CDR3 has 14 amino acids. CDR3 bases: TGTGCCAGCAGCTTAGATCCTGGGGCCAACGTCCTGACTTTC. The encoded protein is CASSLDPGANVLTF. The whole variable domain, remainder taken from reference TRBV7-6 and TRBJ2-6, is GAGVSQSPRYKVTKRGQDVALRCDPISGHVSLYWYRQALGQGPEFLTYFNYEAQQDKSGLPNDRFSAERPEGSISTLTIQRTEQRDSAMYRCASSLDPGANVLTFGAGSRLTVL.

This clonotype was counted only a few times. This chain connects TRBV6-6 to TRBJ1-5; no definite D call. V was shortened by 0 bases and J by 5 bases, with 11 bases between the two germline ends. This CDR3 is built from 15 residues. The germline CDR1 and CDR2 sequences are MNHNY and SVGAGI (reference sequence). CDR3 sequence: CASSYSITLDQPQHF. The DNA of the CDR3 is TGTGCCAGCAGTTACTCGATTACACTTGATCAGCCCCAGCATTTT.

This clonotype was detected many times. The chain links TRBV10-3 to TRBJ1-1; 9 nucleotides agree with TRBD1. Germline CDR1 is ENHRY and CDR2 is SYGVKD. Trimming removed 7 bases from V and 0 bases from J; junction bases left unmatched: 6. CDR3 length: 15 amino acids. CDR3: CAIKDRGSLNTEAFF. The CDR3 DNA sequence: TGTGCCATCAAAGACAGGGGGTCCTTGAACACTGAAGCTTTCTTT.

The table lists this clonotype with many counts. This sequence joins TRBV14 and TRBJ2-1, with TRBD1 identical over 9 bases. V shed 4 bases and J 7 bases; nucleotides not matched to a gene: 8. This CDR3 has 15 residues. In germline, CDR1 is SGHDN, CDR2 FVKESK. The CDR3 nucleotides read TGTGCCAGCAGCCGTTACCGGGACAGGGTTAATGAGCAGTTCTTC. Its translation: CASSRYRDRVNEQFF.

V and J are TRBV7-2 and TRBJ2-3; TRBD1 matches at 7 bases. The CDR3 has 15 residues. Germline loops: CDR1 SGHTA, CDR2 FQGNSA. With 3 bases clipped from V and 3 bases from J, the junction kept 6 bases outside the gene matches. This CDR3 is CASSFRGQTTDTQYF. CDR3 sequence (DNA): TGTGCCAGCAGCTTTCGGGGACAGACGACAGATACGCAGTATTTT.

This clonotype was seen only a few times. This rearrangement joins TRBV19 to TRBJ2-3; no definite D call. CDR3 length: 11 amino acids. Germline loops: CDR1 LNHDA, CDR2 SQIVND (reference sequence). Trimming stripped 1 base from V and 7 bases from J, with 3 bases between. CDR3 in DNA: TGTGCCAGTAGTATAGCCAATACGCAGTATTTT. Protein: CASSIANTQYF. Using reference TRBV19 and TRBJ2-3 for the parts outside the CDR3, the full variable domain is DGGITQSPKYLFRKEGQNVTLSCEQNLNHDAMYWYRQDPGQGLRLIYYSQIVNDFQKGDIAEGYSVSREKKESFPLTVTSAQKNPTAFYLCASSIANTQYFGPGTRLTVL.

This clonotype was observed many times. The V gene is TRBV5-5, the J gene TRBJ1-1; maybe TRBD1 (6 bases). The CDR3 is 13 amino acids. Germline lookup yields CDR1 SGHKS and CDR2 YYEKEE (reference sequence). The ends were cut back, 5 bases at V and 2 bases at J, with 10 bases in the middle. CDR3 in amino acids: CASRRTVNTEAFF. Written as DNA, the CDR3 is TGTGCCAGCAGACGGACAGTTAACACTGAAGCTTTCTTT.

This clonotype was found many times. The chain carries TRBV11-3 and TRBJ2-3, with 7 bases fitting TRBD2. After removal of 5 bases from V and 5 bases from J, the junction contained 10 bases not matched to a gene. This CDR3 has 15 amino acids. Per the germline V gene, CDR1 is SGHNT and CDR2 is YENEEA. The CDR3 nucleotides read TGTGCCAGCAGCCCCCAAGCGGGGAGAGTAGATACGCAGTATTTT. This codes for CASSPQAGRVDTQYF.